The TCR beta chain under discussion was sequenced for a study of cytomegalovirus exposure and HLA in healthy donors. PCR used 60 Vbeta primers and 13 Jbeta primers. Profiled with immunoSEQ multiplex PCR; TCRdb holds only in-frame clones, not every one. Of 110,000 or so clones listed, approximately 75% are singletons. With V trimmed by 7 bases and J by 4 bases, 4 bases remained unmatched. Germline CDR1 GTSNPN, CDR2 SVGIG (reference sequence). This CDR3 has 13 residues. This clonotype was obtained from a man aged 35 to 55 in good health and CMV-seronegative. Sequencing input: PBMCs. V usage is TRBV30 and J usage is TRBJ2-7; TRBD2 aligns across 13 bases. CDR3 amino acids: CASRTSGSYEQYF. CDR3 DNA: TGTGCCTCCCGGACTAGCGGGAGTTACGAGCAGTACTTC.